This T cell receptor (beta chain) was observed in a study of blood T cell repertoires in COVID-19. Study context: Whether acute or convalescent, the COVID-19 samples came from the United States, Italy and Spain.

Original analysis: Estimates of nucleated cell counts were drawn from the amplification of reference gene primers. Profiling relied on immunoSEQ multiplex PCR, and the TCRdb table lists in-frame clones only, not all of them. V, J and clone size were drawn from that table, and D and trimming were deduced from the DNA. The data contain around 330,000 clones, roughly 90% of them singletons. Each participant's cohort was designated according to participant-reported clinical history. Germline CDR1 SNHLY, CDR2 FYNNEI. The ends lost 5 bases at V and 0 bases at J; junction bases unmatched: 6. The CDR3 spans 15 residues.

Sequenced: PBMCs or T cells enriched from blood (not recorded which). The receptor comes from a woman aged 40 to 49 who had recovered from COVID-19. The V gene is TRBV2, the J gene TRBJ1-1; 7 nucleotides match TRBD1. The CDR3 loop is CASSTPQGVNTEAFF. Here the CDR3 DNA reads TGTGCCAGCAGTACCCCCCAGGGGGTGAACACTGAAGCTTTCTTT. The full variable domain, in which reference TRBV2 and TRBJ1-1 provide the parts outside the CDR3, is EPEVTQTPSHQVTQMGQEVILRCVPISNHLYFYWYRQILGQKVEFLVSFYNNEISEKSEIFDDQFSVERPDGSNFTLKIRSTKLEDSAMYFCASSTPQGVNTEAFFGQGTRLTVV.